This T cell receptor (beta chain) was recorded in a study of radiotherapy plus CTLA-4 blockade in lung cancer. Across the study: With 31% of patients having disease control, objective responses were seen in roughly 18%. Overall study results and limits: Subsequent to radiotherapy plus ipilimumab, tumor-derived TCR clones underwent expansion in blood. Reportedly, early blood T cell clone dynamics best predicted response, with interferon-beta.

For this clone: Antigen specificity is unknown.

In chemo-refractory metastatic non-small-cell lung cancer, patients got ipilimumab CTLA-4 blockade together with focal radiation. The CDR3 runs to 15 residues. From germline, CDR1 is MDHEN and CDR2 SYDVKM. J was trimmed by 3 bases and V by 5 bases; bases with no gene match: 7. The protocol was immunoSEQ multiplex PCR, while the TCRdb copy is restricted to in-frame clones and leaves out a portion. The sample consists of more than 60,000 clones, approximately 76% of them appearing once. The chain has TRBV28 and TRBJ2-7; TRBD2 aligns across 10 bases. The sequenced sample was peripheral blood, obtained from a patient treated with radiotherapy plus ipilimumab. The sequence came from a human donor with non-small cell lung cancer who had a complete response to radiotherapy plus ipilimumab. CDR3 sequence reads: CASSAPGLALYEQYF. In DNA, the CDR3 is TGTGCCAGCAGTGCGCCGGGACTAGCGCTCTACGAGCAGTACTTC.